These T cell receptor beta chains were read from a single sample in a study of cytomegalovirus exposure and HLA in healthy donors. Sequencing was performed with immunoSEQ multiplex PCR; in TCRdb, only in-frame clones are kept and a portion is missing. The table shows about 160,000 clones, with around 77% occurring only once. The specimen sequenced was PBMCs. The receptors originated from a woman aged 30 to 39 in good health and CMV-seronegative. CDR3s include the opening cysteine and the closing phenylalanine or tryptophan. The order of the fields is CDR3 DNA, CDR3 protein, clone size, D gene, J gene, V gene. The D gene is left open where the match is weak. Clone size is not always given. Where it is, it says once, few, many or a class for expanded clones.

CDR3nt: TGTGCCAGTAGTATTCAGGGGCAGCCCCAGCATTTT; CDR3aa: CASSIQGQPQHF; abundance: few; d_gene: NA; j_gene: TRBJ1-5; v_gene: TRBV19
CDR3nt: TGTGCCATCGATCTCTCGGGGAGCGCTTCATACACCATATATTTT; CDR3aa: CAIDLSGSASYTIYF; abundance: once; d_gene: NA; j_gene: TRBJ1-3; v_gene: TRBV10-3
CDR3nt: TGTGCCAGCAGTTTTTTGGGACTAGCAGGGAATGAGCAGTTCTTC; CDR3aa: CASSFLGLAGNEQFF; abundance: NA; d_gene: TRBD2; j_gene: TRBJ2-1; v_gene: TRBV27
CDR3nt: TGTGCCAGCTCGGGACAGGGGGCCTATAATTCACCCCTCCACTTT; CDR3aa: CASSGQGAYNSPLHF; abundance: NA; d_gene: TRBD1; j_gene: TRBJ1-6; v_gene: TRBV13
CDR3nt: TGCGCCGACCATCCGGGACAGGGCCCTGGAAACACCATATATTTT; CDR3aa: CADHPGQGPGNTIYF; abundance: NA; d_gene: TRBD1; j_gene: TRBJ1-3; v_gene: TRBV10-1
CDR3nt: TGTGCCAGCTCACCAGCGTTCGGTAACGAAAAACTGTTTTTT; CDR3aa: CASSPAFGNEKLFF; abundance: NA; d_gene: NA; j_gene: TRBJ1-4; v_gene: TRBV18
CDR3nt: TGTGCCAGCAGTTCGGTAGCGGGGTATGGCTACACCTTC; CDR3aa: CASSSVAGYGYTF; abundance: many; d_gene: NA; j_gene: TRBJ1-2; v_gene: TRBV6-6
CDR3nt: TGCGCCAGCAGCTTGGCAGGGACAGGGGTGTCACCCCTCCACTTT; CDR3aa: CASSLAGTGVSPLHF; abundance: NA; d_gene: TRBD1; j_gene: TRBJ1-6; v_gene: TRBV5-1
CDR3nt: TGTGCCAGCAGCTTCGGGACAGGCGCTTCACCCCTCCACTTT; CDR3aa: CASSFGTGASPLHF; abundance: once; d_gene: TRBD1; j_gene: TRBJ1-6; v_gene: TRBV7-9
CDR3nt: TGTGCCAGCAGCTCCGGGTCGGGTAATGAAAAACTGTTTTTT; CDR3aa: CASSSGSGNEKLFF; abundance: NA; d_gene: NA; j_gene: TRBJ1-4; v_gene: TRBV5-4
CDR3nt: TGTGCCAGCAGTGTCCTCGGGACAGGGCTAGTCACGCAGTATTTT; CDR3aa: CASSVLGTGLVTQYF; abundance: NA; d_gene: TRBD1; j_gene: TRBJ2-3; v_gene: TRBV25-1
CDR3nt: TGCGCCAGCAGAATGGGGGCCCCTTCTAATTCACCCCTCCACTTT; CDR3aa: CASRMGAPSNSPLHF; abundance: once; d_gene: NA; j_gene: TRBJ1-6; v_gene: TRBV5-1
CDR3nt: TGTGCCAGCAGCATGACACCTCAGCCCCAGCATTTT; CDR3aa: CASSMTPQPQHF; abundance: NA; d_gene: NA; j_gene: TRBJ1-5; v_gene: TRBV7-9
CDR3nt: TGTGCTAGCAGCTTAGCGCGGGGTACTGAAGCTTTCTTT; CDR3aa: CASSLARGTEAFF; abundance: NA; d_gene: NA; j_gene: TRBJ1-1; v_gene: TRBV7-7
CDR3nt: TGTGCCAGCCATCTGACGCGGGTCGGCAATGAAAAACTGTTTTTT; CDR3aa: CASHLTRVGNEKLFF; abundance: once; d_gene: NA; j_gene: TRBJ1-4; v_gene: TRBV19
CDR3nt: TGCGCCAGCTACCGGGACAGGGGGCTCGACACTGAAGCTTTCTTT; CDR3aa: CASYRDRGLDTEAFF; abundance: few; d_gene: TRBD1; j_gene: TRBJ1-1; v_gene: TRBV5-1
CDR3nt: TGTGCCACCAGCAGAGATGACTTAAACAATTCACCCCTCCACTTT; CDR3aa: CATSRDDLNNSPLHF; abundance: NA; d_gene: NA; j_gene: TRBJ1-6; v_gene: TRBV15
CDR3nt: TGTGCCAGCAGCTTTAGACCACAGGGAACGTTGGATGAAGCTTTCTTT; CDR3aa: CASSFRPQGTLDEAFF; abundance: few; d_gene: NA; j_gene: TRBJ1-1; v_gene: TRBV7-2
CDR3nt: TGTGCCAGCAGCGTAGGGGTGGGGGGAGACACCGGGGAGCTGTTTTTT; CDR3aa: CASSVGVGGDTGELFF; abundance: NA; d_gene: NA; j_gene: TRBJ2-2; v_gene: TRBV9
CDR3nt: TGTGCCAGCAGCCAGGGGGTGTTGAGCTCTGGAAACACCATATATTTT; CDR3aa: CASSQGVLSSGNTIYF; abundance: NA; d_gene: TRBD1; j_gene: TRBJ1-3; v_gene: TRBV25-1
CDR3nt: TGCGCCAGCAAACCACAAGGGGGACTAGGAACCGGGGCCAACGTCCTGACTTTC; CDR3aa: CASKPQGGLGTGANVLTF; abundance: NA; d_gene: TRBD2; j_gene: TRBJ2-6; v_gene: TRBV10-2
CDR3nt: TGCAGCGTCCGCCCGGCGGGGGGGCAAGAGACCCAGTACTTC; CDR3aa: CSVRPAGGQETQYF; abundance: NA; d_gene: TRBD2; j_gene: TRBJ2-5; v_gene: TRBV29-1
CDR3nt: TGCGCCAGCATGAGCCGGGGACAGAACACTGAAGCTTTCTTT; CDR3aa: CASMSRGQNTEAFF; abundance: once; d_gene: NA; j_gene: TRBJ1-1; v_gene: TRBV5-1
CDR3nt: TGCAGCGTCGGGACAGGGACAAGTAATTCACCCCTCCACTTT; CDR3aa: CSVGTGTSNSPLHF; abundance: NA; d_gene: TRBD1; j_gene: TRBJ1-6; v_gene: TRBV29-1
CDR3nt: TGCGCCAGCAGCTCCCTAGCGGGGGGTACAGATACGCAGTATTTT; CDR3aa: CASSSLAGGTDTQYF; abundance: once; d_gene: TRBD2; j_gene: TRBJ2-3; v_gene: TRBV5-1
CDR3nt: TGTGCCAGCAGCTTGGTAGATCGACAGTCGAACACTGAAGCTTTCTTT; CDR3aa: CASSLVDRQSNTEAFF; abundance: NA; d_gene: NA; j_gene: TRBJ1-1; v_gene: TRBV5-6
CDR3nt: TGCGCCAGCAGCTTCTTTAGACGGGGTGTCGACACTGAAGCTTTCTTT; CDR3aa: CASSFFRRGVDTEAFF; abundance: NA; d_gene: NA; j_gene: TRBJ1-1; v_gene: TRBV5-1
CDR3nt: TGTGCCAGCAGCGTAGTGGCAGGGCCGAACACTGAAGCTTTCTTT; CDR3aa: CASSVVAGPNTEAFF; abundance: NA; d_gene: NA; j_gene: TRBJ1-1; v_gene: TRBV9
CDR3nt: TGCGCCAGCAGCTTGGTCTCAGGGAGCAATCAGCCCCAGCATTTT; CDR3aa: CASSLVSGSNQPQHF; abundance: NA; d_gene: NA; j_gene: TRBJ1-5; v_gene: TRBV5-1
CDR3nt: TGTGCCAGTAGTTTCCGAGGGACTAGCGGGGATTGGGGTACGCAGTATTTT; CDR3aa: CASSFRGTSGDWGTQYF; abundance: NA; d_gene: TRBD2; j_gene: TRBJ2-3; v_gene: TRBV19
CDR3nt: TGTGCCATCAGGGCGAACACAGGGGAAGAGACCCAGTACTTC; CDR3aa: CAIRANTGEETQYF; abundance: NA; d_gene: TRBD1; j_gene: TRBJ2-5; v_gene: TRBV10-3
CDR3nt: TGTGCCAGTCTACTAGCGGGGGACACAGATACGCAGTATTTT; CDR3aa: CASLLAGDTDTQYF; abundance: NA; d_gene: TRBD2; j_gene: TRBJ2-3; v_gene: TRBV6-5
CDR3nt: TGTGCCAGCAAGGAGGGACTAGCGGGGTTCGTCTCCTACAATGAGCAGTTCTTC; CDR3aa: CASKEGLAGFVSYNEQFF; abundance: NA; d_gene: TRBD2; j_gene: TRBJ2-1; v_gene: TRBV2
CDR3nt: TGCGCCAGCATCCCCGGGACTAGCTATACCGGGGAGCTGTTTTTT; CDR3aa: CASIPGTSYTGELFF; abundance: NA; d_gene: TRBD2; j_gene: TRBJ2-2; v_gene: TRBV5-1
CDR3nt: TGTGCCAGCAGTCTCGAGGACAGGGGAATCCAGCCCCAGCATTTT; CDR3aa: CASSLEDRGIQPQHF; abundance: NA; d_gene: TRBD1; j_gene: TRBJ1-5; v_gene: TRBV6-6
CDR3nt: TGTGCCAGCAGCCCACAGGGACCCAAGGGAGATACGCAGTATTTT; CDR3aa: CASSPQGPKGDTQYF; abundance: NA; d_gene: NA; j_gene: TRBJ2-3; v_gene: TRBV7-2
CDR3nt: TGTGCCAGCAGCAAAGGGGGCTTTGGGAACACAGATACGCAGTATTTT; CDR3aa: CASSKGGFGNTDTQYF; abundance: NA; d_gene: NA; j_gene: TRBJ2-3; v_gene: TRBV21-1
CDR3nt: TGCGCCAGCAGCTTGGACAGGGTGAACACTGAAGCTTTCTTT; CDR3aa: CASSLDRVNTEAFF; abundance: few; d_gene: NA; j_gene: TRBJ1-1; v_gene: TRBV5-1
CDR3nt: TGTGCCTGGGGAGGGGGCCTGGGGGTCCTCAGGGGCCAAGAGACCCAGTACTTC; CDR3aa: CAWGGGLGVLRGQETQYF; abundance: NA; d_gene: NA; j_gene: TRBJ2-5; v_gene: TRBV30
CDR3nt: TGCGCCAGCAGCCAAGATGTGGAGGCGGGCTCATACTATGGCTACACCTTC; CDR3aa: CASSQDVEAGSYYGYTF; abundance: few; d_gene: NA; j_gene: TRBJ1-2; v_gene: TRBV4-1
CDR3nt: TGTGCCAGCAGTCCCGGGACAGGGTCGCTCTACACCTTC; CDR3aa: CASSPGTGSLYTF; abundance: few; d_gene: TRBD1; j_gene: TRBJ1-2; v_gene: TRBV6-1
CDR3nt: TGCGCCAGCAGCTTGCGGCCAGGGGCAATGAACACTGAAGCTTTCTTT; CDR3aa: CASSLRPGAMNTEAFF; abundance: NA; d_gene: NA; j_gene: TRBJ1-1; v_gene: TRBV5-1
CDR3nt: TGTGCCACCTTCACCCCCGGGACAACCGGGGCCAACGTCCTGACTTTC; CDR3aa: CATFTPGTTGANVLTF; abundance: NA; d_gene: NA; j_gene: TRBJ2-6; v_gene: TRBV27
CDR3nt: TGTGCCAGCAGCGTAGGAGGCAGCCCTTGGGAGCCCCAGCATTTT; CDR3aa: CASSVGGSPWEPQHF; abundance: once; d_gene: NA; j_gene: TRBJ1-5; v_gene: TRBV9